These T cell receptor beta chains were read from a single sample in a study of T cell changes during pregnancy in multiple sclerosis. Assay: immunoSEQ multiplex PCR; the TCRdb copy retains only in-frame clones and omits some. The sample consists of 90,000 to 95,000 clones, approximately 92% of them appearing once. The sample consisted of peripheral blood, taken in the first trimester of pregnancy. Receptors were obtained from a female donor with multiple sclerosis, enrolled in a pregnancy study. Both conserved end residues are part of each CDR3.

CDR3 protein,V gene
CASTPAAQPTEAFF,TRBV19
CASSLEGLGREQYF,TRBV5-4
CSVGRSTEAFF,TRBV29-1
CSVGEGQVRNYGYTF,TRBV29-1
CASSESGLGTGTGELFF,TRBV10-1
CATSRNEEVTDTQYF,TRBV15
CASSQVQGRDEQYF,TRBV4-2
CSVILASYNEQFF,TRBV29-1
CASSYRQGNFDEQYF,TRBV7-9
CASSLGSGRAFF,TRBV11-2
CASSQPGVSEKLFF,TRBV4-1
CASSSLAGGLTGELFF,TRBV5-6
CATSSAGGQPQHF,TRBV15
CASSLGGGGSQETQYF,TRBV7-9
CASGGSSYNEQFF,TRBV19
CASGPGEITDTQYF,TRBV12-5
CASRKEGDGYEQFF,TRBV23-1
CASSVASGGRYEQYF,TRBV7-2
CASSLYREQLLLEQYF,TRBV28
CASSPGSYGYTF,TRBV4-1
CASSLVGGDRGSGYTF,TRBV7-2
CASSYPGTGVEKLFF,TRBV6-6
CASSYSGGVTDTQYF,TRBV7-2
CASSLVGDTGELFF,TRBV7-9
CASSPQAGLETQYF,TRBV9
CASSLSSSGGGLYEQFF,TRBV7-3
CASSDPSGGYQETQYF,TRBV6-1
CASSLGLAGILTDTQYF,TRBV5-1
CASLARDYRKLFF,TRBV2
CAWSVPGRRSGNTIYF,TRBV30
CASSMTSGGSHYNEQFF,TRBV19
CASSFQGAGGGETQYF,TRBV27
CASRSFFEQFF,TRBV5-6
CASSQDSTVSGANVLTF,TRBV4-1
CTSSQRELEGYTF,TRBV1
CASSHRVTSGGADEQFF,TRBV4-1
CASSLEILPPRQYF,TRBV11-2
CASSFRTGAGEQYF,TRBV27
CASSLSDNNLYNEKLFF,TRBV4-1
CASSLPEGFNQPQHF,TRBV6-6
CASSFGEGTEAFF,TRBV7-6